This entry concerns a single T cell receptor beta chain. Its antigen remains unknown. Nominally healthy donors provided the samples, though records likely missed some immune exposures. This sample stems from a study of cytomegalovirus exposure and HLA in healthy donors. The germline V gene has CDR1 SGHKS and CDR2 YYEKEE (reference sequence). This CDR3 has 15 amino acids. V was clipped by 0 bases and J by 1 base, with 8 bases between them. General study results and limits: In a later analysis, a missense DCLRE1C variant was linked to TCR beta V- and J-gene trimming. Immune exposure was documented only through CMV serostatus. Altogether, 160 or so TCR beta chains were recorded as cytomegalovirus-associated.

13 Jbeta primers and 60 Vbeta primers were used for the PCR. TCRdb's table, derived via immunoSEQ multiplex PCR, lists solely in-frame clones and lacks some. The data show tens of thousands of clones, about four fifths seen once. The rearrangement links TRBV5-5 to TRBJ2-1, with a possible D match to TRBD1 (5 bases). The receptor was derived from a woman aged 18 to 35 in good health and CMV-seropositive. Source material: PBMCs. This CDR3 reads CASSLEGASYNEQFF. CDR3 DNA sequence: TGTGCCAGCAGCTTGGAAGGGGCTTCCTACAATGAGCAGTTCTTC.